These 23 T cell receptor beta chains originate from one sample sequenced in a study of T cells expressing NK-cell markers. One entry per CDR3 protein, without DNA, is what TCRdb gives after re-calling the 5' RACE reads. This listing includes approximately 550,000 distinct CDR3 sequences. Sequencing was performed on blood T cells: a sorted CD56 or NKG2C T cell subset, CD4+ or CD8+ T cells, or bulk PBMC T cells (not recorded which). These receptors all stem from a man aged 18 to 30 in good health.

V usage is TRBV7-2 and J usage is TRBJ2-3; TCRdb's D call, TRBD2, is unchecked because there is no DNA. The CDR3 runs to 17 residues. Germline V gene sequence: CDR1 SGHTA, CDR2 FQGNSA. The CDR3 spells CASSLALLAGATDTQYF.

The rearrangement joins TRBV10-3 to TRBJ2-5; TCRdb indicates TRBD2, and absent DNA this call remains unverified. The CDR3 sequence is 14 residues long. Germline values: CDR1 ENHRY, CDR2 SYGVKD. CDR3: CAISKELAGETQYF.

This chain uses TRBV4-3 with TRBJ2-2; TCRdb reports TRBD1, a call that lacks DNA to check it against. CDR3 size: 14 residues. The germline V gene has CDR1 LGHNA and CDR2 YSLEER. The chain's CDR3 is CASSRGPGTGELFF.

The gene calls are TRBV11-2 and TRBJ2-7; TCRdb lists TRBD1, though no DNA is available to test this call. The germline V gene encodes CDR1 SGHAT and CDR2 FQNNGV. This CDR3 is 15 amino acids long. This CDR3 reads CASSLARDSFYEQYF.

The CDR3 sequence is CASSPPGLAGSQETQYF. The chain uses TRBV18 and TRBJ2-5; TCRdb outputs TRBD2, but without DNA this stays unchecked. The CDR3 runs 17 residues. The V gene's germline CDR1 is KGHSH and CDR2 LQKENI.

The chain recombines TRBV12-3 or TRBV12-4 with TRBJ2-4; TCRdb indicates TRBD1, and absent DNA this call remains unverified. The CDR3 extends over 12 amino acids. The CDR3 here is CASSRGSNIQYF.

This chain joins TRBV6-1 and TRBJ2-1; TCRdb reports TRBD2, a call that lacks DNA to check it against. This CDR3 is 15 amino acids long. Germline assignment: CDR1 MNHNS and CDR2 SASEGT. The CDR3 region is CASSLSGREYNEQFF.

This chain connects TRBV10-2 to TRBJ2-1; the D gene TCRdb calls, TRBD2, cannot be checked with no DNA. The V gene's germline CDR1 is WSHSY and CDR2 SAAADI. CDR3 length: 15 amino acids. The CDR3 region is CASSETSVTYNEQFF.

V is TRBV10-1 and J is TRBJ2-3. The germline V gene encodes CDR1 WNHNN and CDR2 SYGVQD (reference sequence). The CDR3 length is 15 residues. CDR3 region: CASSGSTPGTDTQYF.

This chain connects TRBV13 to TRBJ1-2; the TRBD1 assignment by TCRdb is unverifiable without DNA. Per the germline V gene, CDR1 is PRHDT and CDR2 is FYEKMQ (reference sequence). The CDR3 runs to 13 residues. CDR3 residues: CASSYGTGGSYTF.

The gene calls are TRBV29-1 and TRBJ2-2. Germline V gene lookup returns CDR1 SQVTM and CDR2 ANQGSEA. The CDR3 length is 13 residues. CDR3 residues: CSVDPRNTGELFF.

The V and J genes are TRBV3-1 and TRBJ2-1; TCRdb's D call of TRBD2 is untestable without DNA. The CDR3 covers 15 residues. The germline CDR1 and CDR2 sequences are LGHDT and YNNKEL (reference sequence). The CDR3 here is CASSQYGLNLNEQFF.

The chain joins TRBV5-1 to TRBJ2-1; TCRdb reports TRBD2, a call that lacks DNA to check it against. This CDR3 has 16 residues. Looked up from germline, CDR1 is SGHRS and CDR2 is YFSETQ. The CDR3 sequence: CASTSTSGSGYNEQFF.

V is TRBV11-2 and J is TRBJ2-3; TCRdb's D call, TRBD2, is unchecked because there is no DNA. The CDR3 is 18 residues long. Germline-derived CDR1 and CDR2 are SGHAT and FQNNGV. The CDR3 reads CASSLDPVGTSGYDTQYF.

The gene calls are TRBV29-1 and TRBJ2-4. This CDR3 has 14 amino acids. Germline lookup yields CDR1 SQVTM and CDR2 ANQGSEA. The CDR3 loop is CSVIGGGAKNIQYF. Supplemented by reference TRBV29-1 and TRBJ2-4, the full variable domain reads SAVISQKPSRDICQRGTSLTIQCQVDSQVTMMFWYRQQPGQSLTLIATANQGSEATYESGFVIDKFPISRPNLTFSTLTVSNMSPEDSSIYLCSVIGGGAKNIQYFGAGTRLSVL.

The chain joins TRBV11-2 to TRBJ2-1; TCRdb outputs TRBD1, but without DNA this stays unchecked. CDR3 size: 18 residues. Germline loops: CDR1 SGHAT, CDR2 FQNNGV. CDR3 amino acids: CASSLTSGAEGVYNEQFF.

The V gene is TRBV20-1, the J gene TRBJ2-7. The CDR3 spans 11 residues. Germline loops: CDR1 DFQATT, CDR2 SNEGSKA (reference sequence). The CDR3 reads CSALNAGEQYF.

The rearrangement links TRBV19 to TRBJ2-7; TCRdb selects TRBD1, and the lack of DNA leaves this call unchecked. This CDR3 is 15 amino acids long. Germline V gene lookup returns CDR1 LNHDA and CDR2 SQIVND (reference sequence). This CDR3 reads CASKSTRGPRDEQYF.

The J gene is TRBJ2-7, the V gene TRBV5-5; absent DNA, TCRdb's TRBD1 call cannot be checked. In germline, CDR1 is SGHKS, CDR2 YYEKEE (reference sequence). This CDR3 contains 16 residues. The CDR3 protein is CASSQAGQGANYEQYF.

V is TRBV5-6 and J is TRBJ2-1; TCRdb outputs TRBD2, but without DNA this stays unchecked. CDR1 SGHDT and CDR2 YYEEEE come from the germline V gene. CDR3 length: 14 amino acids. CDR3 region: CASISGTNYNEQFF.

The chain links TRBV3-1 to TRBJ2-2; TCRdb gives TRBD2 as the D gene, but with no DNA this cannot be confirmed. The germline CDR1 and CDR2 sequences are LGHDT and YNNKEL (reference sequence). This CDR3 region has 14 residues. The CDR3 sequence: CASSQVRGGGELFF.

This chain joins TRBV6-5 and TRBJ2-7; as DNA is missing, the TRBD1 call by TCRdb cannot be tested. CDR3 length equals 16 residues. CDR1 and CDR2 from the germline V gene are MNHEY and SVGAGI. CDR3 loop: CASSYPQGAGPDEQYF.

The chain uses TRBV19 and TRBJ2-1; TCRdb's D call of TRBD1 is untestable without DNA. The CDR3 consists of 16 residues. Germline V gene data show CDR1 as LNHDA and CDR2 as SQIVND (reference sequence). The CDR3 reads CASSIELRTAYNEQFF.